This T cell receptor (beta chain) was obtained from a study of T cell responses to AZD1222 COVID-19 vaccine. Notes on the study in general: Researchers took repertoire samples only after the peak T cell response had come. A mostly white British donor set with more females was recruited, and clonal diversity was possibly underestimated. Among those given AZD1222, only five or six were seropositive at baseline.

The method was immunoSEQ multiplex PCR; TCRdb's version includes in-frame clones alone and lacks a portion of them. The sample has about 94,000 clones; roughly 88% are singletons. As concerns this clone: Its target is unknown.

The CDR3 contains 14 residues. Trimming took off 6 bases at V and 5 bases at J, with 13 bases between the two ends. Germline CDR1 and CDR2: MDHEN and SYDVKM. The rearrangement links TRBV28 to TRBJ1-4; no definite D call. The TCR comes from an adult in good health. The sample was peripheral blood, taken on day 0 of AZD1222 vaccination. The CDR3 reads CASRTGWENEKLFF. The DNA of the CDR3 is TGTGCCAGCAGGACCGGGTGGGAGAATGAAAAACTGTTTTTT.